These 30 T cell receptor beta chains originate from one sample sequenced in a study of cytomegalovirus exposure and HLA in healthy donors. The PCR had 60 Vbeta and 13 Jbeta primers. Method: immunoSEQ multiplex PCR; TCRdb's copy keeps in-frame clones and lacks some. The sample includes some 130,000 clones, around 83% of them seen just once. Source material: PBMCs. These receptor sequences come from a girl aged 2-10 years in good health and CMV-seronegative.

The chain has TRBV25-1 and TRBJ2-7; the match to TRBD2 covers 7 bases. CDR3 length equals 13 residues. Germline V gene lookup returns CDR1 MGHDK and CDR2 SYGVNS. The trim removed 4 bases at V and 3 bases at J, leaving 3 bases unmatched. The CDR3 region is CASSGGLVYEQYF. Here the CDR3 DNA reads TGTGCCAGCAGTGGTGGACTAGTCTACGAGCAGTACTTC.

The genes are TRBV5-6 and TRBJ2-7; D ambiguous. Germline-derived CDR1 and CDR2 are SGHDT and YYEEEE. The ends were cut back, 4 bases at V and 0 bases at J, with 11 bases in the middle. The CDR3 is 14 amino acids. For the CDR3, the DNA is TGTGCCAGCAGCCACGGGTTAGTCTCCTACGAGCAGTACTTC. Protein sequence: CASSHGLVSYEQYF.

This chain links TRBV7-9 with TRBJ1-6; unclear D gene. This CDR3 has 15 amino acids. Looked up from germline, CDR1 is SEHNR and CDR2 is FQNEAQ (reference sequence). Trimming pared 2 bases from V and 10 bases from J, leaving 15 bases between. This CDR3 reads CASSLYSGLGSPLHF. For the CDR3, the DNA is TGTGCCAGCAGCTTATATTCGGGTCTTGGATCACCCCTCCACTTT.

This chain joins TRBV6-4 and TRBJ1-1; D unresolved. The CDR3 runs to 14 residues. V lost 0 bases, J lost 6 bases, and 11 bases lay in between. Germline V gene lookup returns CDR1 MRHNA and CDR2 SNTAGT. This CDR3 reads CASSDSAGSAEAFF. In nucleotides, the CDR3 is TGTGCCAGCAGTGACTCGGCGGGGTCGGCTGAAGCTTTCTTT.

The rearrangement uses TRBV11-1 and TRBJ2-3, with D perhaps matching TRBD1 (6 bases). Germline lookup yields CDR1 SGHAT and CDR2 FQDESV (reference sequence). This CDR3 spans 18 amino acids. Deletions cut 4 bases from V and 4 bases from J, with 24 bases between. As DNA, the CDR3 is TGTGCCAGCAGCTCTAACCTTCCAGGGGACCGTACGCCAGATACGCAGTATTTT. Translation gives CASSSNLPGDRTPDTQYF.

The chain combines TRBV2 with TRBJ2-5, with TRBD1 matching 9 bases. The DNA end lines up better with TRBJ2-7; the J call may be wrong. Germline V gene lookup returns CDR1 SNHLY and CDR2 FYNNEI. The CDR3 spans 13 residues. The CDR3: CASSWGQGYEQYF. As DNA, the CDR3 is TGTGCCAGCAGTTGGGGACAGGGCTACGAGCAGTACTTC.

The chain links TRBV7-6 to TRBJ2-7, with unresolved D. Between the trimmed V and J ends, which lost 2 bases and 7 bases, there was a span of 12 bases. This CDR3 has 13 amino acids. Germline V lookup: CDR1 SGHVS, CDR2 FNYEAQ. The CDR3 is CASSLIRGGEQYF. Written as DNA, the CDR3 is TGTGCCAGCAGCTTAATAAGAGGTGGTGAGCAGTACTTC.

The V gene is TRBV7-6, the J gene TRBJ2-3, with TRBD2 matching 7 bases. Germline CDR1 is SGHVS and CDR2 is FNYEAQ. V lost 1 base and J lost 11; bases outside the gene matches: 9. The CDR3 loop spans 14 amino acids. In nucleotides, the CDR3 is TGTGCCAGCAGCTTAGAGGGACTAATGGTGGGGCAGTATTTT. Amino acids: CASSLEGLMVGQYF.

This chain uses TRBV15 with TRBJ1-1, with D uncertain. CDR1 and CDR2 from the germline V gene are LNHNV and YYDKDF (reference sequence). The CDR3 is made up of 13 amino acids. Trimming took 0 bases from V and 4 from J, leaving 6 bases between them. The CDR3 coding sequence is TGTGCCACCAGCAGAGAGGTGAGCACTGAAGCTTTCTTT. This encodes CATSREVSTEAFF. Variable domain in full (rest from reference TRBV15 and TRBJ1-1): DAMVIQNPRYQVTQFGKPVTLSCSQTLNHNVMYWYQQKSSQAPKLLFHYYDKDFNNEADTPDNFQSRRPNTSFCFLDIRSPGLGDTAMYLCATSREVSTEAFFGQGTRLTVV.

V gene TRBV6-1 combines with J gene TRBJ2-1; TRBD2 matches 9 bases. The V gene end was trimmed by 2 bases and the J gene end by 7 bases; junction bases not matched to a gene: 6. CDR1 is MNHNS and CDR2 is SASEGT in the germline V gene. CDR3 length equals 15 residues. The CDR3 nucleotides are TGTGCCAGCAGTGAACTAGCGGGAACCCCTAATGAGCAGTTCTTC. The encoded protein is CASSELAGTPNEQFF.

V gene TRBV27 combines with J gene TRBJ2-1; 7 bases line up with TRBD1. Per germline, CDR1 MNHEY and CDR2 SMNVEV (reference sequence). The V gene end was trimmed by 6 bases and the J gene end by 6 bases; junction bases not matched to a gene: 8. This CDR3 region has 14 residues. The CDR3 DNA reads as TGTGCCAGCAGAGGACAGGCCTCTTTCAATGAGCAGTTCTTC. It translates to CASRGQASFNEQFF.

This clone appeared once. The chain recombines TRBV29-1 with TRBJ1-2; no firm D call. Germline V lookup: CDR1 SQVTM, CDR2 ANQGSEA. V dropped 3 bases and J dropped 3 bases, with 17 bases sitting between them. There are 15 residues in the CDR3. CDR3 amino acids: CSVDLGGDFDYGYTF. The CDR3 DNA follows: TGCAGCGTTGATTTGGGCGGGGATTTTGACTATGGCTACACCTTC.

The V call is TRBV19, the J call TRBJ1-5; TRBD1 matches at 7 bases. The CDR3 length is 16 residues. Per germline, CDR1 LNHDA and CDR2 SQIVND (reference sequence). Trimming took 7 bases from V and 5 from J; bases not matched to a gene: 14. CDR3 protein: CASNPGRGRLHQPQHF. The CDR3 DNA sequence: TGTGCCAGTAACCCAGGAAGGGGGCGCCTTCATCAGCCCCAGCATTTT.

This rearrangement joins TRBV18 to TRBJ1-2; 8 bases are shared with TRBD1. The V gene end was trimmed by 9 bases and the J gene end by 4 bases; junction bases not matched to a gene: 13. This CDR3 contains 15 residues. Per germline, CDR1 KGHSH and CDR2 LQKENI. The CDR3 reads CASSQKTGVGYGYTF. The CDR3 nucleotides are TGTGCCAGTTCCCAAAAGACAGGGGTTGGCTATGGCTACACCTTC.

This rearrangement joins TRBV9 to TRBJ2-1; D possibly corresponds to TRBD1 (6 bases). V lost 3 bases, J lost 9 bases, and 19 bases lay in between. CDR3 size: 15 residues. Germline V gives CDR1 SGDLS, CDR2 YYNGEE. CDR3 coding DNA: TGTGCCAGCAGCGAGGGACACCTCTACAATGCTGAGCAGTTCTTC. Translation: CASSEGHLYNAEQFF. Filled out from reference TRBV9 and TRBJ2-1, the complete variable domain reads DSGVTQTPKHLITATGQRVTLRCSPRSGDLSVYWYQQSLDQGLQFLIQYYNGEERAKGNILERFSAQQFPDLHSELNLSSLELGDSALYFCASSEGHLYNAEQFFGPGTRLTVL.

A few counts support this clone. The chain joins TRBV6-1 to TRBJ2-3; D is ambiguous. V shed 7 bases and J shed 8 bases, with 7 bases lying between them. Germline CDR1 and CDR2: MNHNS and SASEGT. This CDR3 contains 10 residues. The CDR3 DNA follows: TGTGCCAGCATGTACGGTACGCAGTATTTT. It specifies CASMYGTQYF.

V usage is TRBV27 and J usage is TRBJ1-2, with D tentatively TRBD1 (5 bases). This CDR3 region has 14 residues. Germline V CDR1 and CDR2: MNHEY, SMNVEV (reference sequence). V was shortened by 3 bases and J by 4 bases, with 12 bases between the two germline ends. CDR3 amino acids: CASSFSQGFYGYTF. Here the CDR3 DNA reads TGTGCCAGCAGTTTCTCTCAGGGATTCTATGGCTACACCTTC.

The chain employs TRBV27 and TRBJ1-5; D might be TRBD1 (5 bases). CDR3 length: 14 amino acids. V gave up 6 bases and J gave up 9 bases, with 18 bases separating them. Germline V gene lookup returns CDR1 MNHEY and CDR2 SMNVEV (reference sequence). The CDR3 nucleotides are TGTGCCAGCAGCCCCCAGGGTCCCTCATGGCCCCAGCATTTT. This sequence encodes CASSPQGPSWPQHF.

The sample holds one count of this clone. Other DNA sequences in the same sample also yield this CDR3. This CDR3 is CASSQELYSNQPQHF. CDR3 nucleotides: TGTGCCAGCAGCCAAGAATTATATAGCAATCAGCCCCAGCATTTT. The chain recombines TRBV4-2 with TRBJ1-5; unclear D gene. The germline V gene has CDR1 LGHNA and CDR2 YNFKEQ. The V gene lost 0 bases and the J gene lost 0 bases, with 6 bases spanning the gap. The CDR3 totals 15 residues.

The CDR3 bases are TGTGCCAGCAGCCCCAGCGGACGGGATGGTGAGCAGTTCTTC. Translating gives CASSPSGRDGEQFF. This chain uses TRBV7-9 with TRBJ2-1, with D perhaps TRBD2 (5 bases). V was shortened by 5 bases and J by 9 bases, with 17 bases between the two germline ends. Per the germline V gene, CDR1 is SEHNR and CDR2 is FQNEAQ (reference sequence). The CDR3 contains 14 residues.

V and J are TRBV30 and TRBJ1-2; D is possibly TRBD1 (6 bases). Germline-derived CDR1 and CDR2 are GTSNPN and SVGIG (reference sequence). Trimming stripped 3 bases from V and 0 bases from J, with 11 bases between. CDR3 length: 14 residues. CDR3: CAWRIQGTNYGYTF. CDR3 DNA: TGTGCCTGGAGAATACAGGGCACTAACTATGGCTACACCTTC.

The chain's CDR3 is CASSFESGTDTQYF. The CDR3 DNA reads as TGTGCCAGCAGCTTCGAGTCCGGCACAGATACGCAGTATTTT. The genes are TRBV11-2 and TRBJ2-3; D ambiguous. The ends were cut back, 3 bases at V and 1 base at J, with 8 bases in the middle. There are 14 residues in the CDR3. Germline V gives CDR1 SGHAT, CDR2 FQNNGV.

This chain links TRBV6-1 with TRBJ2-7, with 8 bases matching TRBD1. Trimming at V came to 6 bases and at J to 3 bases, leaving 7 bases not matched to a gene. This CDR3 spans 14 amino acids. Germline V gene sequence: CDR1 MNHNS, CDR2 SASEGT. Written as DNA, the CDR3 is TGTGCCAGCAGGCTTCCGGGACAGGTCTACGAGCAGTACTTC. It is translated as CASRLPGQVYEQYF.

Written as DNA, the CDR3 is TGTGCCTCATCCAGGGGATGTGAAGCTTTCTTT. Its protein product is CASSRGCEAFF. This chain links TRBV6-5 with TRBJ1-1, with D perhaps matching TRBD1 (6 bases). The CDR3 loop spans 11 amino acids. Germline loops: CDR1 MNHEY, CDR2 SVGAGI. V was pared by 11 bases and J by 7 bases, with 14 bases between.

The rearrangement joins TRBV7-2 to TRBJ2-7; 7 bases fit TRBD1. V shed 1 base, J shed 2 bases, and the junction held 8 bases outside the gene matches. CDR3 size: 16 residues. Per the germline V gene, CDR1 is SGHTA and CDR2 is FQGNSA. For the CDR3, the DNA is TGTGCCAGCAGCTTAGTGGGGACAGCTATGACCTACGAGCAGTACTTC. Translating it yields CASSLVGTAMTYEQYF.

The chain carries TRBV29-1 and TRBJ2-7; D not resolved. V was clipped by 4 bases and J by 0 bases, with 10 bases between them. The CDR3 is 13 residues long. CDR1 and CDR2 from the germline V gene are SQVTM and ANQGSEA. CDR3 coding DNA: TGCAGCGTTGCCAGGCCCCTCTCCTACGAGCAGTACTTC. Its protein product is CSVARPLSYEQYF.

This clone was picked up a small number of times. This chain links TRBV7-2 with TRBJ1-1; D is unresolved. V lost 6 bases, J lost 1 base, and 12 bases lay in between. The CDR3 length is 14 residues. The V gene's germline CDR1 is SGHTA and CDR2 FQGNSA. CDR3 bases: TGTGCCAGCAGGCCAGAGGATAGGAACACTGAAGCTTTCTTT. It encodes CASRPEDRNTEAFF.

This clone appeared a single time. CDR3 protein: CASSARGVEIYNEQFF. The CDR3, as DNA: TGTGCCAGCAGCGCACGCGGGGTGGAGATATACAATGAGCAGTTCTTC. The V call is TRBV2, the J call TRBJ2-1; tentative D call: TRBD2 (6 bases). V lost 6 bases and J 4 bases, leaving 19 bases between the germline ends. The germline CDR1 and CDR2 sequences are SNHLY and FYNNEI. The CDR3 extends over 16 amino acids.

The chain combines TRBV27 with TRBJ2-5, with D possibly TRBD2 on 6 matching bases. Per the germline V gene, CDR1 is MNHEY and CDR2 is SMNVEV (reference sequence). With 3 bases removed from V and 3 bases from J, the gap between germline ends came to 20 bases. The CDR3 has 17 amino acids. DNA for the CDR3: TGTGCCAGCAGTTTTCGGGTGCCCGTCCCGGGAGAAGAGACCCAGTACTTC. This translates into CASSFRVPVPGEETQYF.

V is TRBV5-1 and J is TRBJ2-3; D might be TRBD1 (6 bases). Germline V gene sequence: CDR1 SGHRS, CDR2 YFSETQ. The CDR3 is 15 amino acids. V gave up 0 bases and J gave up 8 bases, with 16 bases separating them. CDR3 amino acids: CASSLEGHRVSTQYF. In nucleotides, the CDR3 is TGCGCCAGCAGCTTGGAGGGCCACAGGGTCAGTACGCAGTATTTT.